This T cell receptor beta chain was identified during a study of cytomegalovirus exposure and HLA in healthy donors. Assay: immunoSEQ multiplex PCR; the TCRdb copy retains only in-frame clones and omits some. The sample lists 190,000 or so clones; roughly four fifths were seen once. This sequence originates from a woman under 30 in good health and CMV-seropositive. The sequenced sample was PBMCs.

CDR3 sequence (DNA): TGCGCCAGCAGCTCCCGGGATGTCGGTAACTATGGCTACACCTTC. This translates into CASSSRDVGNYGYTF. The chain carries TRBV5-1 and TRBJ1-2, with D hard to call. CDR1 is SGHRS and CDR2 is YFSETQ in the germline V gene. CDR3 length: 15 residues. V dropped 3 bases and J dropped 1 base, with 13 bases sitting between them. The whole variable domain, remainder taken from reference TRBV5-1 and TRBJ1-2, is KAGVTQTPRYLIKTRGQQVTLSCSPISGHRSVSWYQQTPGQGLQFLFEYFSETQRNKGNFPGRFSGRQFSNSRSEMNVSTLELGDSALYLCASSSRDVGNYGYTFGSGTRLTVV.